The 8 T cell receptor beta chains below all came from one sample that was sequenced in a study of blood T cell repertoires in COVID-19. TCRdb's table, derived via immunoSEQ multiplex PCR, lists solely in-frame clones and lacks some. The data contain 50,000 to 65,000 clones, roughly 90% of them seen just once; the ten biggest clones take up about 3.2%. Sequencing was performed on peripheral blood. The receptors shown here come from a middle-aged man with active COVID-19.

The J gene is TRBJ2-7, the V gene TRBV6-1; D perhaps matches TRBD1 (5 bases). Between the trimmed V and J ends, which lost 0 bases and 3 bases, there was a span of 18 bases. CDR3 length equals 17 residues. Germline V gives CDR1 MNHNS, CDR2 SASEGT. The CDR3 region has the DNA TGTGCCAGCAGTGAAGCGCTTCCGGCAGGGATCTTCTACGAGCAGTACTTC. This translates into CASSEALPAGIFYEQYF.

The chain employs TRBV2 and TRBJ2-7; possibly TRBD2 for D (7 bases). This CDR3 has 14 amino acids. The germline V gene encodes CDR1 SNHLY and CDR2 FYNNEI. V was shortened by 7 bases and J by 1 base, with 14 bases between the two germline ends. Written as DNA, the CDR3 is TGTGCCAGCACTACGGGGAGGGGGTCCTACGAGCAGTACTTC. Its translation: CASTTGRGSYEQYF. Looking up the rest from reference TRBV2 and TRBJ2-7 gives the full variable domain: EPEVTQTPSHQVTQMGQEVILRCVPISNHLYFYWYRQILGQKVEFLVSFYNNEISEKSEIFDDQFSVERPDGSNFTLKIRSTKLEDSAMYFCASTTGRGSYEQYFGPGTRLTVT.

The chain joins TRBV3-1 (or the pseudogene TRBV3-2) to TRBJ2-7; D is possibly TRBD2 (6 bases). V was clipped by 6 bases and J by 2 bases, with 8 bases between them. Germline values: CDR1 LGHDT, CDR2 YNNKEL (reference sequence). CDR3 length: 12 amino acids. CDR3 sequence: CASRAGTYEQYF. CDR3 coding DNA: TGTGCCAGCAGGGCGGGGACCTACGAGCAGTACTTC.

This chain joins TRBV12-5 and TRBJ2-2; 7 positions agree with TRBD1. CDR1 LGHNT and CDR2 FRNRAP come from the germline V gene. V gave up 0 bases and J gave up 1 base; unmatched junction bases: 11. The CDR3 totals 19 residues. The chain's CDR3 is CASGLVLPLTGQNTGELFF. The CDR3 DNA sequence: TGTGCTAGTGGTTTGGTACTCCCCTTGACAGGGCAGAACACCGGGGAGCTGTTTTTT.

The chain carries TRBV11-3 and TRBJ2-2; 11 bases match TRBD2. CDR1 and CDR2 from the germline V gene are SGHNT and YENEEA. V was pared by 6 bases and J by 1 base, with 10 bases of the junction left unmatched. The CDR3 extends over 18 amino acids. CDR3 in DNA: TGTGCCAGCAGTCAAGGGCTAGCGGGGGGCAAGAACACCGGGGAGCTGTTTTTT. Amino acid sequence: CASSQGLAGGKNTGELFF.

The rearrangement links TRBV6-5 to TRBJ2-7; D is ambiguous. The CDR3 runs to 12 residues. CDR1 is MNHEY and CDR2 is SVGAGI in the germline V gene. Trimming pared 3 bases from V and 5 bases from J, leaving 8 bases between. CDR3 sequence reads: CASSYVRNEQYF. The CDR3, as DNA: TGTGCCAGCAGTTATGTGAGGAACGAGCAGTACTTC.

J is TRBJ2-3 and V is TRBV20-1; D is unresolved. V shed 6 bases and J shed 6 bases, with 7 bases lying between them. CDR3 length equals 10 residues. The germline V gene encodes CDR1 DFQATT and CDR2 SNEGSKA (reference sequence). The CDR3 region has the DNA TGCAGTGCCGGTGCGGATACGCAGTATTTT. Translated, it gives CSAGADTQYF.

The CDR3 here is CASSDPSGGDRANEQFF. CDR3 in DNA: TGTGCCAGCAGCGATCCCTCCGGGGGGGACAGAGCCAATGAGCAGTTCTTC. The gene calls are TRBV4-2 and TRBJ2-1; a weak D match, TRBD2 (8 bases). Germline lookup yields CDR1 LGHNA and CDR2 YNFKEQ. V lost 5 bases to trimming and J lost 6 bases, with 23 bases between them. This CDR3 region has 17 residues.